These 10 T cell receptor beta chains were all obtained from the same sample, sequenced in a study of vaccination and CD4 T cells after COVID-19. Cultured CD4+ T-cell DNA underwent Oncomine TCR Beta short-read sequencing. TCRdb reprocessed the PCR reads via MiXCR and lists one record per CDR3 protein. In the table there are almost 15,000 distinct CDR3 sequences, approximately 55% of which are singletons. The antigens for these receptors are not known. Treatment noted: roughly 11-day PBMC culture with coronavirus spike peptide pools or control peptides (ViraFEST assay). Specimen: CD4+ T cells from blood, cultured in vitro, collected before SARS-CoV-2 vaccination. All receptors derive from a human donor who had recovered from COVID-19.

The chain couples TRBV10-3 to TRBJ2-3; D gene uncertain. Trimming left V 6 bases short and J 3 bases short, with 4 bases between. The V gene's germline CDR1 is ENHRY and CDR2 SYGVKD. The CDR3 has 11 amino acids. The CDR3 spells CAISLTDTQYF. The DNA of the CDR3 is TGTGCCATCAGCTTAACAGATACGCAGTATTTT.

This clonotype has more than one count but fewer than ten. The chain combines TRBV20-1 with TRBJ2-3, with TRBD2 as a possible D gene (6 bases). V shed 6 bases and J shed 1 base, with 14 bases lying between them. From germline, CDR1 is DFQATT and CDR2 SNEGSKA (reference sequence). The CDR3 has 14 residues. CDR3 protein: CSAFLARRTDTQYF. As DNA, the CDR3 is TGCAGTGCGTTCCTAGCGAGACGCACAGATACGCAGTATTTT.

The CDR3 sequence is CASSRRTDTQYF. The DNA of the CDR3 is TGTGCCAGCAGCCGCCGTACAGATACGCAGTATTTT. This chain uses TRBV7-2 with TRBJ2-3; D is unresolved. The V gene's germline CDR1 is SGHTA and CDR2 FQGNSA. V gave up 5 bases and J gave up 3 bases, with 6 bases separating them. The CDR3 has 12 amino acids.

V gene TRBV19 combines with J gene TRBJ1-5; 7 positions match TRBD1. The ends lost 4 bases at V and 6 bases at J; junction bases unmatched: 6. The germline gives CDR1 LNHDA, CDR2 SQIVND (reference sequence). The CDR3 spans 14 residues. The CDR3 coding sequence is TGTGCCAGTAGTAACGCGAGGGGGCGTCAGCCCCAGCATTTT. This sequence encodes CASSNARGRQPQHF.

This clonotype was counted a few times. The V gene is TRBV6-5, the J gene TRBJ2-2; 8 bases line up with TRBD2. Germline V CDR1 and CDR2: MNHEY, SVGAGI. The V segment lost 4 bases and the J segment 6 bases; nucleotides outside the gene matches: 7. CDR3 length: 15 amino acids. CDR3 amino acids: CASSLASGPPGELFF. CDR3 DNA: TGTGCCAGCAGTTTGGCTAGCGGGCCCCCCGGGGAGCTGTTTTTT.

The DNA for the CDR3 is TGTGCCAGTAGTACCCGACAGGATGGCTACACCTTC. Translated: CASSTRQDGYTF. This rearrangement joins TRBV19 to TRBJ1-2, with D perhaps TRBD1 (6 bases). Trimming removed 4 bases at V and 6 bases at J, with 9 bases between. The germline V gene has CDR1 LNHDA and CDR2 SQIVND (reference sequence). CDR3 size: 12 residues. The full variable domain, completed using reference TRBV19 and TRBJ1-2, is DGGITQSPKYLFRKEGQNVTLSCEQNLNHDAMYWYRQDPGQGLRLIYYSQIVNDFQKGDIAEGYSVSREKKESFPLTVTSAQKNPTAFYLCASSTRQDGYTFGSGTRLTVV.

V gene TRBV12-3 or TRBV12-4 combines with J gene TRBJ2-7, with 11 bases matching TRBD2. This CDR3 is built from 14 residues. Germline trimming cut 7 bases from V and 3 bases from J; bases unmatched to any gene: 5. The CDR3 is CASTTGTSGYEQYF. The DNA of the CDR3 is TGTGCCAGCACCACCGGGACTAGCGGCTACGAGCAGTACTTC.

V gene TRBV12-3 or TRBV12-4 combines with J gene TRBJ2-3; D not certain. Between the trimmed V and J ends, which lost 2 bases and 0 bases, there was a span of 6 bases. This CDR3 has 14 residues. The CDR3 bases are TGTGCCAGCAGTTTACTCGGGAGCACAGATACGCAGTATTTT. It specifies CASSLLGSTDTQYF.

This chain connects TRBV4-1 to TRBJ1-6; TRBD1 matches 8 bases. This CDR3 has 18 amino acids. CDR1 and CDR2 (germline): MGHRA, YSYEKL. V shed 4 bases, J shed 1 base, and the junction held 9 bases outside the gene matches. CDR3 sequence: CASSRLQGVGSYNSPLHF. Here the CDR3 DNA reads TGCGCCAGCAGCCGATTACAGGGGGTAGGGTCCTATAATTCACCCCTCCACTTT.

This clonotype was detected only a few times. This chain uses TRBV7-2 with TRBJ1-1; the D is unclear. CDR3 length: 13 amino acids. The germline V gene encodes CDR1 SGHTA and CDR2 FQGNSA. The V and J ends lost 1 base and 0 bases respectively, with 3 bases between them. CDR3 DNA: TGTGCCAGCAGCTTAGTGGTGAACACTGAAGCTTTCTTT. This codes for CASSLVVNTEAFF.